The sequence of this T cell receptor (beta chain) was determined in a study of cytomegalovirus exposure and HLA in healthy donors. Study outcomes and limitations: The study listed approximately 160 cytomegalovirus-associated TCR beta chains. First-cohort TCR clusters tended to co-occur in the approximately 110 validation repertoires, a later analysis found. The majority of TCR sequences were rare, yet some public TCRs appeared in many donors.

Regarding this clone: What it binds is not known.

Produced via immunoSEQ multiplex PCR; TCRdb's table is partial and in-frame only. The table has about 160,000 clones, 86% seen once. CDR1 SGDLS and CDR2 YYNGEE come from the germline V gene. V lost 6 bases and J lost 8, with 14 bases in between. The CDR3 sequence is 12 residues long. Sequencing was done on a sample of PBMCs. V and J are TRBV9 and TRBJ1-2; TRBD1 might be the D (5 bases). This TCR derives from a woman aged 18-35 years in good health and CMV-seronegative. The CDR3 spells CASNEGVGGYTF. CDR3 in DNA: TGTGCCAGCAATGAAGGGGTGGGAGGCTACACCTTC.